A selection of T cell receptor beta chains follows, all from one sample in a study of CD8+ T cells in alopecia areata. The protocol was immunoSEQ multiplex PCR, while the TCRdb copy is restricted to in-frame clones and leaves out a portion. This repertoire shows around 200,000 clones, around 66% found once; its top ten account for 4.2%. The material was CD4+ T cells sorted from blood, obtained at week 4, from a patient treated with tofacitinib. The source of these receptors is a human donor with alopecia areata. The CDR3 runs from the conserved cysteine through the conserved F or W. A D gene is named only where the DNA matches it firmly. Only part of the rows carry a size: once, few, many, or a class if the clone is expanded.

abundance	j_gene	v_gene	d_gene	CDR3nt	CDR3aa
-	TRBJ1-4	TRBV30	-	TGTGCCTGGACAGCCGTAGCAAGTGAAAAACTGTTTTTT	CAWTAVASEKLFF
-	TRBJ2-5	TRBV7-8	-	TGTGCCAGCAGCTTCCAAGAGACCCAGTACTTC	CASSFQETQYF
-	TRBJ1-1	TRBV19	TRBD1	TGTGCCAGTAGTATCCTCGGGACAGGGAACACTGAAGCTTTCTTT	CASSILGTGNTEAFF
-	TRBJ1-5	TRBV6-1	-	TGTGCCAGCCTGGCCGGCTATAGCAATCAGCCCCAGCATTTT	CASLAGYSNQPQHF
-	TRBJ2-3	TRBV5-1	-	TGCGCCAGCAGCAGAGACAGCCTCGGAACGCAGTATTTT	CASSRDSLGTQYF
-	TRBJ1-5	TRBV4-1	-	TGCGCCAGCAGCCAAGAACCCTGGTCGCCCCAGCATTTT	CASSQEPWSPQHF
-	TRBJ2-7	TRBV7-9	TRBD1	TGTGCCAGCAGCTTAACAGGGGGAAGTCGTAACGAGCAGTACTTC	CASSLTGGSRNEQYF
-	TRBJ2-2	TRBV6-5	-	TGTGCCAGCAGTTACACGGGGGGCGCGTCCGGGGAGCTGTTTTTT	CASSYTGGASGELFF
-	TRBJ1-1	TRBV30	-	TGTGCCTGGAGTCTTGAGGTGTCGAACACTGAAGCTTTCTTT	CAWSLEVSNTEAFF
-	TRBJ1-5	TRBV6-1	-	TGTGCCAGCAGAGTCAGGGGAAACAATCAGCCCCAGCATTTT	CASRVRGNNQPQHF
-	TRBJ1-5	TRBV2	-	TGTGCCAGCAGCCCGGGGGGAGGAGGCAATCAGCCCCAGCATTTT	CASSPGGGGNQPQHF
-	TRBJ2-3	TRBV29-1	-	TGCAGCGTTGACAAGGGCACAGATACGCAGTATTTT	CSVDKGTDTQYF
-	TRBJ2-5	TRBV7-9	TRBD2	TGTGCCAGCAGCCGGGGGGTGGAGACCCAGTACTTC	CASSRGVETQYF
-	TRBJ2-7	TRBV4-3	-	TGCGCCAGCAGCCAAGAAACTCGGGGATACGAGCAGTACTTC	CASSQETRGYEQYF
few	TRBJ2-1	TRBV29-1	TRBD2	TGCAGCGAGGGGGGACTAGCTAAGGGGAGTGAGCAGTTCTTC	CSEGGLAKGSEQFF
-	TRBJ2-4	TRBV30	-	TGTGCCTGGAGGGGGGCAGGGGGACTAGCCAAAAACATTCAGTACTTC	CAWRGAGGLAKNIQYF
-	TRBJ2-5	TRBV14	-	TGTGCCAGCACCAGACGAAAAAGAGTCCAAGAGACCCAGTACTTC	CASTRRKRVQETQYF
few	TRBJ2-1	TRBV18	-	TGTGCCAGCTCAATTGGGAGCAACAATGAGCAGTTCTTC	CASSIGSNNEQFF
few	TRBJ2-2	TRBV6-5	TRBD1	TGTGCCAGCACCAAGGGACAGGATAACACCGGGGAGCTGTTTTTT	CASTKGQDNTGELFF
-	TRBJ1-5	TRBV6-5	-	TGTGCCAGCAGTTACCAGATCAATCAGCCCCAGCATTTT	CASSYQINQPQHF
-	TRBJ1-2	TRBV9	TRBD1	TGTGCCAGCAGCCCCGGGACAGCAGTCTATGGCTACACCTTC	CASSPGTAVYGYTF
few	TRBJ1-1	TRBV10-3	-	TGTGCCATCAGTGAGTCTCTAGTGAACACTGAAGCTTTCTTT	CAISESLVNTEAFF
-	TRBJ1-5	TRBV27	-	TGTGCCAGCAGTTTATTCGGCAATCAGCCCCAGCATTTT	CASSLFGNQPQHF
once	TRBJ1-1	TRBV18	-	TGTGCCAGCTCACCAGGGACGAACACTGAAGCTTTCTTT	CASSPGTNTEAFF
few	TRBJ1-1	TRBV23-1	TRBD1	TGCGCCAGCGTTCACCGTTCCGGGTTGACAGGGGATGAGACTGAAGCTTTCTTT	CASVHRSGLTGDETEAFF
once	TRBJ2-2	TRBV29-1	-	TGCAGCGTTGGGGCGAACAGCCACACCGGGGAGCTGTTTTTT	CSVGANSHTGELFF
-	TRBJ2-2	TRBV4-2	TRBD2	TGTGCCAGCAGCCTGCTAGCGGGGCACACCGGGGAGCTGTTTTTT	CASSLLAGHTGELFF
-	TRBJ2-3	TRBV6-5	TRBD2	TGTGCCAGCAGGTTAAGCGGGGGCACAGATACGCAGTATTTT	CASRLSGGTDTQYF
once	TRBJ2-5	TRBV23-1	-	TGCGCCAGCAGTCGGGACATCGGAGAGACCCAGTACTTC	CASSRDIGETQYF